This is a list of T cell receptor beta chains from one sample in a study of blood T cell repertoires in COVID-19. Repertoires were generated with immunoSEQ multiplex PCR, while TCRdb's copy carries only in-frame clones and drops some. Among 150,000 or so clones listed, roughly 73% were seen once. The sample taken for sequencing was peripheral blood. Receptors were obtained from a woman aged 45-65 years with active or convalescent COVID-19. Each CDR3 is given with its conserved first and last residue. The order of the fields is CDR3 DNA, CDR3 protein, D gene, J gene, clone size, V gene. D genes are given only for firm matches. Size is stated for part of the rows, as once, few or many counts, or as a class when the clone is expanded.

DNA: TGCGCCAGCAGCTTGGTATCCGGGTTCACAGATACGCAGTATTTT; CDR3: CASSLVSGFTDTQYF; D: .; J: TRBJ2-3; size: .; V: TRBV5-1
DNA: TGTGCCAGCAGGAGGTCGGGGGGCTCCTACGAGCAGTACTTC; CDR3: CASRRSGGSYEQYF; D: TRBD2; J: TRBJ2-7; size: .; V: TRBV27
DNA: TGTGCCAGCAGCTTAAGGGGGGACAGTTTAACGGGCCCTGGAAACACCATATATTTT; CDR3: CASSLRGDSLTGPGNTIYF; D: TRBD1; J: TRBJ1-3; size: .; V: TRBV11-2
DNA: TGCGCCAGCAGCCTCGGACAGCGCAATGAAAAACTGTTTTTT; CDR3: CASSLGQRNEKLFF; D: .; J: TRBJ1-4; size: .; V: TRBV4-3
DNA: TGTGCCAGCAGCTCCAGGGAGGGGACCCAGGACACCATATATTTT; CDR3: CASSSREGTQDTIYF; D: .; J: TRBJ1-3; size: .; V: TRBV9
DNA: TGTGCCAGCAGCCCGACGGGGGGGAGCACAGATACGCAGTATTTT; CDR3: CASSPTGGSTDTQYF; D: TRBD2; J: TRBJ2-3; size: .; V: TRBV7-2
DNA: TGTGCCAGCAAGTTGGGACAGGGGGCGGGTGATACGCAGTATTTT; CDR3: CASKLGQGAGDTQYF; D: TRBD1; J: TRBJ2-3; size: .; V: TRBV5-4
DNA: TGTGCCAGCAGTCAGCGCTGGGGCTCTAGCACAGATACGCAGTATTTT; CDR3: CASSQRWGSSTDTQYF; D: .; J: TRBJ2-3; size: .; V: TRBV6-2/TRBV6-3
DNA: TGTGCCAGCAGTTTCCTACCGCCGGGTCACTCCAAGCGTTCCTACAATGAGCAGTTCTTC; CDR3: CASSFLPPGHSKRSYNEQFF; D: .; J: TRBJ2-1; size: .; V: TRBV27
DNA: TGCGCCAGCAGCCCCGGGAGCACAGATACGCAGTATTTT; CDR3: CASSPGSTDTQYF; D: .; J: TRBJ2-3; size: .; V: TRBV5-1
DNA: TGTGCCAGCTTCGACAGAGGGGGTAGGGGCTACACCTTC; CDR3: CASFDRGGRGYTF; D: .; J: TRBJ1-2; size: .; V: TRBV6-5
DNA: TGCAGCGTTGGTAACAGAAACACTGAAGCTTTCTTT; CDR3: CSVGNRNTEAFF; D: .; J: TRBJ1-1; size: few; V: TRBV29-1
DNA: TGTGCCTGGAGTGTATTCCGGACAGGGGAGGGCTACACCTTC; CDR3: CAWSVFRTGEGYTF; D: TRBD1; J: TRBJ1-2; size: .; V: TRBV30
DNA: TGTGCCAGTAGTATAGGCAGGGTGCGTAGCAATCAGCCCCAGCATTTT; CDR3: CASSIGRVRSNQPQHF; D: .; J: TRBJ1-5; size: .; V: TRBV19
DNA: TGTGCCAGCAGTTTACCCAGTCGGCCTCTTACAGTACCAGGATACACTGAAGCTTTCTTT; CDR3: CASSLPSRPLTVPGYTEAFF; D: .; J: TRBJ1-1; size: .; V: TRBV28
DNA: TGTGCCAGCAGCCAGACGGGGGAGAGTCAGTTCTTC; CDR3: CASSQTGESQFF; D: .; J: TRBJ2-1; size: .; V: TRBV7-8
DNA: TGTGCCAGCAGGTGGGACAGCGTAAACACCGGGGAGCTGTTTTTT; CDR3: CASRWDSVNTGELFF; D: TRBD1; J: TRBJ2-2; size: few; V: TRBV28
DNA: TGTGCCAGTAGATCGACAGGGAGTATGAACACTGAAGCTTTCTTT; CDR3: CASRSTGSMNTEAFF; D: TRBD1; J: TRBJ1-1; size: .; V: TRBV19
DNA: TGTGCCAGCAGTGACGCCCAGGGCGTCAACAATGAGCAGTTCTTC; CDR3: CASSDAQGVNNEQFF; D: .; J: TRBJ2-1; size: few; V: TRBV2
DNA: TGTGCCAGCAGCGTAGGAGTGGGAGCGGGAGTGAGTTTGAAGACCCAGTACTTC; CDR3: CASSVGVGAGVSLKTQYF; D: TRBD2; J: TRBJ2-5; size: .; V: TRBV9
DNA: TGTGCCAGCAGGGGGAGGTTACGGACAGGGGGCGCGCTGAACACTGAAGCTTTCTTT; CDR3: CASRGRLRTGGALNTEAFF; D: TRBD1; J: TRBJ1-1; size: .; V: TRBV28
DNA: TGTGCCAGCAGTAAGGGAGGGGCGGGACCAGATGAGGAGACCCAGTACTTC; CDR3: CASSKGGAGPDEETQYF; D: TRBD2; J: TRBJ2-5; size: .; V: TRBV25-1
DNA: TGTGCCAGTAGTCTGCAGATGCACTATGGCTACACCTTC; CDR3: CASSLQMHYGYTF; D: .; J: TRBJ1-2; size: few; V: TRBV19
DNA: TGTGCCAGCAGCCGAGAACGGACAGATAACACTGAAGCTTTCTTT; CDR3: CASSRERTDNTEAFF; D: .; J: TRBJ1-1; size: .; V: TRBV5-4
DNA: TGTGCCAGCACCCGGGAGCAGGGCTCTGAAGCTTTCTTT; CDR3: CASTREQGSEAFF; D: .; J: TRBJ1-1; size: .; V: TRBV28
DNA: TGTGCCAGTAGACCACCCTCCGCGGGAGTGACAGATACGCAGTATTTT; CDR3: CASRPPSAGVTDTQYF; D: TRBD2; J: TRBJ2-3; size: once; V: TRBV19
DNA: TGTGCCTGGAGTGGGGGGCCGTACGAGCAGTACTTC; CDR3: CAWSGGPYEQYF; D: .; J: TRBJ2-7; size: .; V: TRBV30
DNA: TGCAGTGCTTCTAACAATGAGCAGTTCTTC; CDR3: CSASNNEQFF; D: .; J: TRBJ2-1; size: few; V: TRBV20-1